Listed here are 19 T cell receptor beta chains from one sample, sequenced in a study of control samples from healthy donors and cancer patients. Here immunoSEQ multiplex PCR was the method, and the copy in TCRdb shows in-frame clones only, minus some. The repertoire holds 150,000 to 200,000 clones, with 93% as singletons. The sequenced material came from blood. These receptors were obtained from a woman aged 55-69 years in good health.

This chain uses TRBV5-1 with TRBJ2-7, with D perhaps TRBD2 (5 bases). Germline-derived CDR1 and CDR2 are SGHRS and YFSETQ. V dropped 3 bases and J dropped 1 base, with 14 bases sitting between them. This CDR3 is built from 15 residues. CDR3 sequence reads: CASSSQTTPSYEQYF. For the CDR3, the DNA is TGCGCCAGCAGCTCTCAGACTACACCGTCCTACGAGCAGTACTTC.

The rearrangement joins TRBV4-3 to TRBJ2-1; possible D gene TRBD2, 6 bases. Per germline, CDR1 LGHNA and CDR2 YSLEER. The ends were cut back, 2 bases at V and 10 bases at J, with 27 bases in the middle. This CDR3 region has 18 residues. The CDR3: CASSQSSGQNTGGYEQFF. The CDR3 coding sequence is TGCGCCAGCAGCCAAAGTAGTGGGCAGAACACTGGGGGGTACGAGCAGTTCTTC.

The chain links TRBV30 to TRBJ1-1; D unclear. The CDR3 sequence is 13 residues long. Germline V gene lookup returns CDR1 GTSNPN and CDR2 SVGIG (reference sequence). With 3 bases removed from V and 1 base from J, the gap between germline ends came to 9 bases. In DNA form, the CDR3 reads TGTGCCTGGAGGGAGTCCCAGAACACTGAAGCTTTCTTT. Its translation: CAWRESQNTEAFF. The full variable domain, with the rest looked up from reference TRBV30 and TRBJ1-1, is SQTIHQWPATLVQPVGSPLSLECTVEGTSNPNLYWYRQAAGRGLQLLFYSVGIGQISSEVPQNLSASRPQDRQFILSSKKLLLSDSGFYLCAWRESQNTEAFFGQGTRLTVV.

The chain has TRBV4-3 and TRBJ2-5, with a tentative D call TRBD1 (6 bases). Germline CDR1 LGHNA, CDR2 YSLEER. The CDR3 is 16 amino acids. V dropped 4 bases and J dropped 7 bases, with 22 bases sitting between them. CDR3 in amino acids: CASSLNPREQGGTQYF. CDR3 bases: TGCGCCAGCAGCCTAAACCCGCGTGAACAAGGGGGGACCCAGTACTTC.

V is TRBV19 and J is TRBJ2-1; TRBD2 aligns across 14 bases. Germline V CDR1 and CDR2: LNHDA, SQIVND (reference sequence). The V gene end was trimmed by 3 bases and the J gene end by 7 bases; junction bases not matched to a gene: 8. This CDR3 comprises 17 residues. The DNA for the CDR3 is TGTGCCAGTAGTATTCTTCCGGGACTAGCGGGGGTAAATGAGCAGTTCTTC. Translated, it gives CASSILPGLAGVNEQFF.

CDR3 protein: CASRPGGGGHEQYF. The CDR3 DNA sequence: TGTGCCAGCAGACCGGGAGGGGGGGGCCACGAGCAGTACTTC. V usage is TRBV5-4 and J usage is TRBJ2-7; the match to TRBD2 covers 8 bases. Unmatched junction bases numbered 9, after V lost 5 bases and J lost 5 bases. CDR1 and CDR2 from the germline V gene are SGHNT and YYREEE (reference sequence). This CDR3 contains 14 residues.

This chain connects TRBV14 to TRBJ2-3; D may correspond to TRBD1 or TRBD2 (6 bases each). Germline V gene data show CDR1 as SGHDN and CDR2 as FVKESK. This CDR3 has 17 amino acids. V lost 0 bases and J lost 2, with 15 bases in between. Here the CDR3 reads CASSQDLAGQDTDTQYF. The CDR3 bases are TGTGCCAGCAGCCAAGATTTGGCGGGACAAGACACAGATACGCAGTATTTT.

The chain links TRBV3-1 (or the pseudogene TRBV3-2) to TRBJ1-5; no clear D. Trimming removed 1 base from V and 0 bases from J, with 7 bases in between. CDR3 length: 15 residues. From germline, CDR1 is LGHDT and CDR2 YNNKEL (reference sequence). CDR3 amino acids: CASSQGPNSNQPQHF. CDR3 DNA: TGTGCCAGCAGCCAAGGGCCAAATAGCAATCAGCCCCAGCATTTT.

This rearrangement joins TRBV19 to TRBJ2-1, with unresolved D. CDR3 length: 14 amino acids. CDR1 is LNHDA and CDR2 is SQIVND in the germline V gene (reference sequence). Trimming stripped 6 bases from V and 5 bases from J, with 14 bases between. The CDR3 loop is CASSLSGGHNEQFF. CDR3 in DNA: TGTGCCAGTAGCCTTTCGGGCGGACACAATGAGCAGTTCTTC. The full variable domain, with the rest looked up from reference TRBV19 and TRBJ2-1, is DGGITQSPKYLFRKEGQNVTLSCEQNLNHDAMYWYRQDPGQGLRLIYYSQIVNDFQKGDIAEGYSVSREKKESFPLTVTSAQKNPTAFYLCASSLSGGHNEQFFGPGTRLTVL.

J is TRBJ2-7 and V is TRBV30, with 9 bases that match TRBD2. V was clipped by 2 bases and J by 4 bases; unmatched bases: 6. The CDR3 has 14 amino acids. Germline-derived CDR1 and CDR2 are GTSNPN and SVGIG (reference sequence). The CDR3 spells CAWSPPSGVYEQYF. Here the CDR3 DNA reads TGTGCCTGGAGTCCTCCTAGCGGGGTTTACGAGCAGTACTTC.

Written as DNA, the CDR3 is TGTGCCAGTAGTATGTATTCAGGGGAAACTGACAATGAGCAGTTCTTC. It codes for CASSMYSGETDNEQFF. The chain has TRBV19 and TRBJ2-1; D might be TRBD1 (6 bases). Between the trimmed V and J ends, which lost 3 bases and 5 bases, there was a span of 17 bases. CDR1 is LNHDA, CDR2 SQIVND, per germline (reference sequence). There are 16 residues in the CDR3.

This clone was recorded only once. This chain joins TRBV7-2 and TRBJ1-3; TRBD1 might be the D (6 bases). V was cut by 5 bases and J by 2 bases, with 13 bases left in between. Germline V lookup: CDR1 SGHTA, CDR2 FQGNSA. CDR3 size: 15 residues. The CDR3 nucleotides read TGTGCCAGCAGCCGGCGGGACAACGCTGGAAACACCATATATTTT. Protein sequence: CASSRRDNAGNTIYF.

The chain uses TRBV7-6 and TRBJ2-1; 7 bases agree with TRBD1. This CDR3 has 15 amino acids. With 0 bases clipped from V and 4 bases from J, the junction kept 3 bases outside the gene matches. The germline V gene encodes CDR1 SGHVS and CDR2 FNYEAQ. CDR3 nucleotides: TGTGCCAGCAGCTTAGCCTCGACAGGGTACAATGAGCAGTTCTTC. The encoded protein is CASSLASTGYNEQFF.

V and J are TRBV18 and TRBJ1-4; TRBD1 is a possible D gene (5 bases). CDR1 is KGHSH, CDR2 LQKENI, per germline. Trimming took off 5 bases at V and 8 bases at J, with 18 bases between the two ends. The length of the CDR3 is 15 residues. The CDR3: CASSSSKEGSEKLFF. For the CDR3, the DNA is TGTGCCAGCTCATCTAGTAAAGAGGGGTCCGAAAAACTGTTTTTT.

A note on this clone: This specimen includes other DNA sequences encoding the same CDR3. This sequence joins TRBV7-3 and TRBJ2-2; 12 bases are a match to TRBD2. The CDR3 spans 15 residues. Germline V gene sequence: CDR1 SGHTA, CDR2 FQGTGA. The V gene end was trimmed by 6 bases and the J gene end by 5 bases; junction bases not matched to a gene: 4. The CDR3 is CASSPGLAGTGELFF. The CDR3 nucleotides read TGTGCCAGCAGTCCCGGACTAGCGGGAACCGGGGAGCTGTTTTTT.

The chain employs TRBV28 and TRBJ2-1; 10 bases match TRBD2. CDR1 and CDR2 from the germline V gene are MDHEN and SYDVKM. After removal of 11 bases from V and 7 bases from J, the junction contained 8 bases not matched to a gene. CDR3 length equals 13 residues. The CDR3 spells CAGAGGERNEQFF. The CDR3 coding sequence is TGTGCCGGAGCGGGGGGGGAGCGAAATGAGCAGTTCTTC.

This chain links TRBV2 with TRBJ2-5; the match to TRBD1 covers 10 bases. With 7 bases clipped from V and 3 bases from J, the junction kept 5 bases outside the gene matches. CDR3 length: 14 amino acids. Looked up from germline, CDR1 is SNHLY and CDR2 is FYNNEI. CDR3 region: CASTRGQGEETQYF. As DNA, the CDR3 is TGTGCCAGCACTCGCGGACAGGGGGAAGAGACCCAGTACTTC.

Within the sample, this clone is medium-sized. The chain combines TRBV11-3 with TRBJ2-3; no reliable D call. The CDR3 covers 13 residues. CDR1 and CDR2 from the germline V gene are SGHNT and YENEEA. Trimming left V 5 bases short and J 4 bases short, with 10 bases between. The CDR3 sequence: CASSPVGADTQYF. CDR3 nucleotides: TGTGCCAGCAGCCCGGTTGGCGCAGATACGCAGTATTTT.

The rearrangement links TRBV7-9 to TRBJ1-2; 8 positions agree with TRBD1. The CDR3 sequence is 13 residues long. Per the germline V gene, CDR1 is SEHNR and CDR2 is FQNEAQ (reference sequence). Losses at the gene ends were 5 bases for V and 8 bases for J; bases not matched to a gene: 7. CDR3: CASSPQGGQGYTF. The CDR3 DNA sequence: TGTGCCAGCAGCCCACAGGGGGGGCAAGGCTACACCTTC. The full variable domain, completed using reference TRBV7-9 and TRBJ1-2, is DTGVSQNPRHKITKRGQNVTFRCDPISEHNRLYWYRQTLGQGPEFLTYFQNEAQLEKSRLLSDRFSAERPKGSFSTLEIQRTEQGDSAMYLCASSPQGGQGYTFGSGTRLTVV.